Each of the 27 T cell receptor beta chains below was sequenced from the same sample in a study of blood T cell repertoires in COVID-19. Sequencing was performed with immunoSEQ multiplex PCR; in TCRdb, only in-frame clones are kept and a portion is missing. This table has roughly 140,000 clones, about 82% appearing once. The sequenced material came from PBMCs or T cells enriched from blood (not recorded which). The receptors stem from a woman in her thirties or forties who had recovered from COVID-19.

The genes are TRBV3-1 (or the pseudogene TRBV3-2) and TRBJ2-1; D call uncertain. The V gene's germline CDR1 is LGHDT and CDR2 YNNKEL (reference sequence). This CDR3 contains 12 residues. Trimming left V 5 bases short and J 2 bases short, with 4 bases between. The CDR3 nucleotides read TGTGCCAGCAGCTTCACCTACAATGAGCAGTTCTTC. Translated, it gives CASSFTYNEQFF.

V is TRBV7-9 and J is TRBJ1-4; the D gene is possibly TRBD1 (5 bases). CDR1 and CDR2 from the germline V gene are SEHNR and FQNEAQ (reference sequence). V lost 2 bases to trimming and J lost 10 bases, with 14 bases between them. The CDR3 extends over 14 amino acids. Here the CDR3 DNA reads TGTGCCAGCAGCTTAAACAGCCTCGGGGGAAAACTGTTTTTT. Its protein product is CASSLNSLGGKLFF.

V gene TRBV5-4 combines with J gene TRBJ2-3; the match to TRBD2 covers 9 bases. This CDR3 has 17 residues. Germline lookup yields CDR1 SGHNT and CDR2 YYREEE (reference sequence). With V trimmed by 1 base and J by 0 bases, 6 bases remained unmatched. The CDR3 spells CASSLKASGASTDTQYF. The CDR3, as DNA: TGTGCCAGCAGCTTGAAGGCTAGCGGGGCTAGCACAGATACGCAGTATTTT.

The CDR3 nucleotides read TGCGCCAGCAGCTCTGATATTACTAGTTTCGAGCAGTACTTC. It translates to CASSSDITSFEQYF. This sequence joins TRBV5-1 and TRBJ2-7, with a tentative D call TRBD2 (5 bases). The CDR3 totals 14 residues. The germline gives CDR1 SGHRS, CDR2 YFSETQ. The V gene lost 3 bases and the J gene lost 6 bases, with 16 bases spanning the gap.

This sequence joins TRBV19 and TRBJ2-5, with D possibly being TRBD1 (6 bases). V lost 5 bases to trimming and J lost 1 base, with 14 bases between them. Germline CDR1 LNHDA, CDR2 SQIVND (reference sequence). This CDR3 has 15 amino acids. CDR3 loop: CASSPFPGAQETQYF. CDR3 coding DNA: TGTGCCAGTAGTCCATTTCCAGGGGCCCAAGAGACCCAGTACTTC.

The chain carries TRBV6-5 and TRBJ1-4, with a weak D call TRBD1 (6 bases). The CDR3 has 13 amino acids. V was cut by 6 bases and J by 4 bases, with 9 bases left in between. Germline CDR1 is MNHEY and CDR2 is SVGAGI. In DNA form, the CDR3 reads TGTGCCAGCAGGGCAGGGGATAATGAAAAACTGTTTTTT. This codes for CASRAGDNEKLFF.

This chain connects TRBV3-1 (or the pseudogene TRBV3-2) to TRBJ1-2; no clear D gene. The germline V and J ends were trimmed by 2 bases and 8 bases, with 9 bases remaining between them. CDR1 LGHDT and CDR2 YNNKEL come from the germline V gene (reference sequence). This CDR3 is built from 12 residues. The CDR3 loop reads CASSQYGRGYTF. The CDR3 DNA sequence: TGTGCCAGCAGCCAATACGGTCGGGGCTACACCTTC.

Written as DNA, the CDR3 is TGTGCCAGCGTCAGGACAGGGTTGCGGGAGTTGGATAATGAGCAGTTCTTC. Protein: CASVRTGLRELDNEQFF. This sequence joins TRBV3-1 (or the pseudogene TRBV3-2) and TRBJ2-1; tentatively, D is TRBD1 (8 bases). Trimming removed 8 bases from V and 7 bases from J, with 27 bases in between. CDR3 size: 17 residues. Germline CDR1 is LGHDT and CDR2 is YNNKEL (reference sequence).

V is TRBV30 and J is TRBJ1-1, with D unclear. The germline V gene has CDR1 GTSNPN and CDR2 SVGIG (reference sequence). Trimming cost V 3 bases and J 0 bases, with 8 bases left between them. The CDR3 consists of 13 residues. This chain's CDR3 is CAWRGGLNTEAFF. Written as DNA, the CDR3 is TGTGCCTGGAGAGGAGGGCTGAACACTGAAGCTTTCTTT.

The chain is built from TRBV5-8 and TRBJ2-5; D is perhaps TRBD2 (6 bases). V was shortened by 2 bases and J by 2 bases, with 16 bases between the two germline ends. There are 16 residues in the CDR3. Germline CDR1 is SGHTS and CDR2 is YDEGEE. Here the CDR3 DNA reads TGTGCCAGCAGCTTATTTCTAGCGAGCACACAAGAGACCCAGTACTTC. Its translation is CASSLFLASTQETQYF.

The chain is built from TRBV23-1 and TRBJ1-4; no clear D. TRBV23-1 is sorted into the ORF group, with uncertain function. V shed 1 base and J shed 8 bases, with 20 bases lying between them. The CDR3 covers 17 residues. CDR3 coding DNA: TGCGCCAGCAGTCAATTTAAGTTTAGGGCAGGAGGAGAAAAACTGTTTTTT. It yields the protein CASSQFKFRAGGEKLFF.

V gene TRBV24-1 combines with J gene TRBJ2-1; tentative D call: TRBD2 (6 bases). CDR3 length equals 11 residues. Trimming shortened V by 5 bases and J by 10 bases, and 8 bases separated the two germline ends. The V gene's germline CDR1 is KGHDR and CDR2 SFDVKD. In DNA form, the CDR3 reads TGTGCCACCAGTGGCGGGGTCGAGCAGTTCTTC. It specifies CATSGGVEQFF.

The J gene is TRBJ2-1, the V gene TRBV7-9; 9 nucleotides line up with TRBD1. Trimming took 6 bases from V and 7 from J; bases not matched to a gene: 4. There are 13 residues in the CDR3. Germline CDR1 SEHNR, CDR2 FQNEAQ (reference sequence). The CDR3, as DNA: TGTGCCAGCAGTGATGGACAGGGGAATGAGCAGTTCTTC. Amino acids: CASSDGQGNEQFF. The variable domain in full, with the rest retrieved from reference TRBV7-9 and TRBJ2-1, is DTGVSQNPRHKITKRGQNVTFRCDPISEHNRLYWYRQTLGQGPEFLTYFQNEAQLEKSRLLSDRFSAERPKGSFSTLEIQRTEQGDSAMYLCASSDGQGNEQFFGPGTRLTVL.

This rearrangement joins TRBV4-1 to TRBJ1-1; no reliable D call. V shed 1 base and J shed 0 bases, with 12 bases lying between them. This CDR3 is built from 16 residues. The germline gives CDR1 MGHRA, CDR2 YSYEKL. The chain's CDR3 is CASSQVRSRMNTEAFF. As DNA, the CDR3 is TGCGCCAGCAGCCAAGTCCGGAGCAGAATGAACACTGAAGCTTTCTTT.

The chain is built from TRBV11-2 and TRBJ2-2; TRBD1 aligns across 7 bases. The CDR3 spans 16 residues. V gave up 6 bases and J gave up 3 bases; unmatched junction bases: 10. Germline CDR1 is SGHAT and CDR2 is FQNNGV. The CDR3 loop reads CASRRGGAGDTGELFF. The CDR3 region has the DNA TGTGCCAGCAGACGAGGGGGCGCGGGTGACACCGGGGAGCTGTTTTTT.

This chain connects TRBV30 to TRBJ1-1; D unresolved. The CDR3 contains 11 residues. CDR1 is GTSNPN, CDR2 SVGIG, per germline (reference sequence). Trimming left V 5 bases short and J 4 bases short, with 8 bases between. CDR3 nucleotide sequence: TGTGCCTGGTTCACAGTCACTGAAGCTTTCTTT. Its translation: CAWFTVTEAFF.

V and J are TRBV9 and TRBJ2-3; weak D call: TRBD2 (5 bases). Germline V lookup: CDR1 SGDLS, CDR2 YYNGEE. V shed 3 bases and J shed 1 base, with 6 bases lying between them. This CDR3 is built from 13 residues. The CDR3: CASSAGGTDTQYF. DNA of the CDR3: TGTGCCAGCAGCGCCGGGGGCACAGATACGCAGTATTTT.

The chain couples TRBV11-2 to TRBJ1-1; D not resolved. Trimming removed 5 bases at V and 3 bases at J, with 10 bases between. The germline V gene has CDR1 SGHAT and CDR2 FQNNGV. The CDR3 length is 13 residues. CDR3 nucleotides: TGTGCCAGCAGCGTAAGTCGAGACACTGAAGCTTTCTTT. Its translation is CASSVSRDTEAFF.

The genes are TRBV10-3 and TRBJ1-2, with 10 bases lining up with TRBD1. Germline CDR1 reads ENHRY; CDR2 reads SYGVKD. The J segment lost 2 bases and the V segment lost 0 bases, leaving 6 bases of the junction unmatched. The CDR3 runs 17 residues. CDR3 coding DNA: TGTGCCATCAGTGAGTCCCCGGGACAGGGGCAGAACTATGGCTACACCTTC. This sequence encodes CAISESPGQGQNYGYTF.

The chain employs TRBV5-1 and TRBJ1-1; TRBD1 matches at 8 bases. The germline gives CDR1 SGHRS, CDR2 YFSETQ. This CDR3 comprises 14 residues. With 4 bases clipped from V and 4 bases from J, the junction kept 6 bases outside the gene matches. The CDR3 here is CASSTQTGATEAFF. The CDR3 DNA follows: TGCGCCAGCAGCACCCAGACAGGGGCCACTGAAGCTTTCTTT.

This chain connects TRBV10-3 to TRBJ1-3; TRBD1 agrees at 8 bases. Germline CDR1 and CDR2: ENHRY and SYGVKD. The CDR3 extends over 19 amino acids. Unmatched junction bases numbered 19, after V lost 5 bases and J lost 4 bases. The CDR3 region is CAISIRRRDRGARGNTIYF. CDR3 bases: TGTGCCATCAGTATAAGGCGACGCGACAGGGGAGCTCGAGGAAACACCATATATTTT.

This clone was seen once. This sequence joins TRBV7-2 and TRBJ1-4; weak D call: TRBD1 (5 bases). Germline CDR1 is SGHTA and CDR2 is FQGNSA. V lost 5 bases to trimming and J lost 5 bases, with 9 bases between them. The CDR3 runs 13 residues. CDR3 coding DNA: TGTGCCAGCAGCAAGGGACTAAATGAAAAACTGTTTTTT. Its protein is CASSKGLNEKLFF. Complete variable domain (other parts from reference TRBV7-2 and TRBJ1-4): GAGVSQSPSNKVTEKGKDVELRCDPISGHTALYWYRQSLGQGLEFLIYFQGNSAPDKSGLPSDRFSAERTGGSVSTLTIQRTQQEDSAVYLCASSKGLNEKLFFGSGTQLSVL.

The rearrangement joins TRBV6-2 or TRBV6-3 to TRBJ2-1; 13 positions agree with TRBD2. The V and J ends lost 2 bases and 8 bases, in that order; junction bases with no gene match: 9. CDR1 and CDR2 (germline): MNHEY, SVGEGT. The CDR3 spans 17 residues. The DNA for the CDR3 is TGTGCCAGCAGTTACACACGGACTAGCGGGAGCCGGGATGAGCAGTTCTTC. Amino acid sequence: CASSYTRTSGSRDEQFF.

The V and J genes are TRBV9 and TRBJ1-4; 7 positions agree with TRBD1. The CDR3 spans 14 residues. Germline lookup yields CDR1 SGDLS and CDR2 YYNGEE. V dropped 4 bases and J dropped 2; count of bases not matched to a gene: 2. The CDR3 sequence is CASSPGGTNEKLFF. The CDR3 DNA reads as TGTGCCAGCAGCCCAGGGGGTACTAATGAAAAACTGTTTTTT. Together with reference TRBV9 and TRBJ1-4, the CDR3 gives the full variable domain: DSGVTQTPKHLITATGQRVTLRCSPRSGDLSVYWYQQSLDQGLQFLIQYYNGEERAKGNILERFSAQQFPDLHSELNLSSLELGDSALYFCASSPGGTNEKLFFGSGTQLSVL.

A single count supports this clone. This chain uses TRBV11-2 with TRBJ2-1; 7 bases align to TRBD1. V shed 5 bases, J shed 4 bases, and the junction held 14 bases outside the gene matches. This CDR3 has 17 residues. The germline CDR1 and CDR2 sequences are SGHAT and FQNNGV. CDR3 amino acids: CASSPSTGTTVYNEQFF. CDR3 nucleotides: TGTGCCAGCAGCCCGTCGACAGGGACAACCGTTTACAATGAGCAGTTCTTC.

The gene calls are TRBV11-2 and TRBJ2-4; TRBD2 aligns across 11 bases. V shed 1 base and J 10 bases; nucleotides not matched to a gene: 0. CDR3 length: 13 residues. Germline lookup yields CDR1 SGHAT and CDR2 FQNNGV. This chain's CDR3 is CASSLGLAGIQYF. CDR3 sequence (DNA): TGTGCCAGCAGCTTAGGACTAGCGGGGATTCAGTACTTC.

The chain carries TRBV3-1 (or the pseudogene TRBV3-2) and TRBJ1-1; D might be TRBD1 (5 bases). There are 13 residues in the CDR3. The V and J ends lost 5 bases and 6 bases respectively, with 13 bases between them. CDR1 and CDR2 from the germline V gene are LGHDT and YNNKEL (reference sequence). The CDR3 region is CASSAQGSPEAFF. CDR3 nucleotide sequence: TGTGCCAGCAGCGCTCAGGGAAGCCCTGAAGCTTTCTTT.